The rows below give T cell receptor beta chains drawn from one sample of a study of shared clonotypes between healthy human individuals. Sequencing used immunoSEQ multiplex PCR; TCRdb keeps in-frame clones, though not all of them. There are under 120,000 clones in the sample; around 71% occur only once, and about 25% lies in the top ten. The sample taken for sequencing was memory CD8+ T cells sorted from blood. These TCRs come from a woman aged 30 to 39 in good health. Both conserved end residues are part of each CDR3. D genes are given only for firm matches. Rows may omit the clone size; those that give it use once, few, many or a size class.

TRBJ2-1 TRBV6-1 NA NA CATGKLGSYNEQFF TGTGCCACTGGGAAACTAGGCTCCTACAATGAGCAGTTCTTC
TRBJ2-7 TRBV6-5 NA NA CASSPRDGSYEQYF TGTGCCAGCAGTCCACGGGACGGGTCCTACGAGCAGTACTTC
TRBJ2-2 TRBV6-1 many TRBD1 CASRGQGDIGELFF TGTGCCAGCAGAGGACAGGGGGACATCGGGGAGCTGTTTTTT
TRBJ1-1 TRBV5-1 NA NA CASSYSQGTNTEAFF TGCGCCAGCAGCTACTCACAGGGCACGAACACTGAAGCTTTCTTT
TRBJ2-7 TRBV27 NA TRBD1 CASSPNRDSRNYEQYF TGTGCCAGCAGTCCAAACCGGGACAGCAGGAACTACGAGCAGTACTTC
TRBJ2-7 TRBV10-3 NA TRBD1 CAISGGGSDEQYF TGTGCCATCAGTGGAGGGGGCTCGGACGAGCAGTACTTC
TRBJ2-1 TRBV7-2 once NA CASSLDPQVLYNEQFF TGTGCCAGCAGCTTAGATCCACAGGTCCTCTACAATGAGCAGTTCTTC
TRBJ2-5 TRBV11-2 NA NA CASSLIGVAETQYF TGTGCCAGCAGCTTAATAGGGGTGGCAGAGACCCAGTACTTC
TRBJ2-7 TRBV27 NA TRBD1 CASSFGTGGSEQYF TGTGCCAGCAGTTTCGGGACAGGGGGTAGTGAGCAGTACTTC
TRBJ2-7 TRBV28 NA NA CASSLSGSSYEQYF TGTGCCAGCAGTTTAAGTGGTTCATCCTACGAGCAGTACTTC
TRBJ2-3 TRBV28 NA TRBD2 CASSFMSYQKVLAGPSTDTQYF TGTGCCAGCAGTTTTATGAGTTACCAAAAGGTACTAGCGGGACCCAGCACAGATACGCAGTATTTT
TRBJ2-7 TRBV11-2 NA TRBD2 CASSFLTGGSSYEQYF TGTGCCAGCAGCTTCCTAACCGGGGGGAGCTCCTACGAGCAGTACTTC
TRBJ2-3 TRBV28 many NA CASSFRGELADTQYF TGTGCCAGCAGTTTTAGGGGGGAGCTCGCAGATACGCAGTATTTT
TRBJ2-7 TRBV4-1 NA TRBD2 CASSRGLSGRELYF TGCGCCAGCAGCCGGGGCCTATCTGGGAGGGAGCTGTACTTC